This T cell receptor (beta chain) was sequenced for a study of PD-L1 blockade in urothelial cancer. Per germline, CDR1 SSHAT and CDR2 FNYEAQ (reference sequence). The CDR3 spans 15 residues. The time point: pretreatment peripheral blood. On this clone: One end of the junction fails to match germline, which may point to a read error.

Profiled with immunoSEQ multiplex PCR; TCRdb holds only in-frame clones, not every one. Of approximately 90,000 clones listed, 70% to 90% were seen once; the top ten hold approximately 14%. This clonotype was sampled from a man in his 60s with urothelial cancer. The sample was PBMCs, taken around atezolizumab (anti-PD-L1) treatment. This sequence joins TRBV7-7 and TRBJ2-3, with TRBD2 matching over 8 bases. CDR3 sequence: CASSLAGPGGDTQYF. The CDR3 coding sequence is TGTGCTAGCAGCTTAGCGGGACCCGGGGGAGATACGCAGTATTTT.